The 15 T cell receptor beta chains listed next were all sequenced from one sample in a study of cytomegalovirus exposure and HLA in healthy donors. The PCR was carried out with 60 Vbeta primers and 13 Jbeta primers. The method was immunoSEQ multiplex PCR; TCRdb's version includes in-frame clones alone and lacks a portion of them. The table has approximately 190,000 clones, 81% seen once. The specimen sequenced was PBMCs. The receptors shown here come from a man in his fifties or sixties in good health and CMV-seronegative.

The chain recombines TRBV18 with TRBJ1-5; no clear D. Germline loops: CDR1 KGHSH, CDR2 LQKENI. This CDR3 is built from 15 residues. Between the trimmed V and J ends, which lost 3 bases and 3 bases, there was a span of 12 bases. CDR3 residues: CASSPGGPPNQPQHF. In nucleotides, the CDR3 is TGTGCCAGCTCACCCGGTGGTCCACCCAATCAGCCCCAGCATTTT.

The rearrangement links TRBV27 to TRBJ1-6, with D possibly matching TRBD1 (5 bases). The V end lost 7 bases, the J end lost 10 bases, and 11 bases lay between the germline ends. The germline gives CDR1 MNHEY, CDR2 SMNVEV (reference sequence). The CDR3 is made up of 12 amino acids. The CDR3 bases are TGTGCCAGCACCCAGGGAAGATCACCCCTCCACTTT. As protein: CASTQGRSPLHF.

This clone was recorded once. This chain links TRBV7-2 with TRBJ1-2; 7 bases fit TRBD1. V lost 4 bases and J lost 4; bases outside the gene matches: 3. The CDR3 has 13 amino acids. Germline CDR1 reads SGHTA; CDR2 reads FQGNSA. CDR3 nucleotides: TGTGCCAGCAGCTCCGGACAGGTCTATGGCTACACCTTC. Its protein product is CASSSGQVYGYTF.

The chain employs TRBV12-5 and TRBJ2-7; D gene uncertain. This CDR3 spans 12 amino acids. V lost 7 bases to trimming and J lost 6 bases, with 13 bases between them. CDR1 and CDR2 (germline): LGHNT, FRNRAP. Here the CDR3 reads CASVFPSGEQYF. DNA for the CDR3: TGTGCTAGTGTTTTCCCATCCGGCGAGCAGTACTTC.

The chain has TRBV7-2 and TRBJ2-7, with D possibly TRBD2 on 6 matching bases. V was clipped by 5 bases and J by 6 bases, with 17 bases between them. There are 14 residues in the CDR3. Germline V gene sequence: CDR1 SGHTA, CDR2 FQGNSA. CDR3 region: CASSPDRRGIEQYF. Written as DNA, the CDR3 is TGTGCCAGCAGCCCAGATCGACGGGGGATCGAGCAGTACTTC.

This clone was recorded a few times. The chain joins TRBV7-2 to TRBJ1-5; D is possibly TRBD1 (5 bases). The CDR3 is made up of 13 amino acids. V dropped 9 bases and J dropped 5 bases, with 14 bases sitting between them. Per the germline V gene, CDR1 is SGHTA and CDR2 is FQGNSA. The CDR3 DNA is TGTGCCAGTTCTTTGGGACTCCATCAGCCCCAGCATTTT. As protein: CASSLGLHQPQHF. Full variable domain (rest looked up from reference TRBV7-2 and TRBJ1-5): GAGVSQSPSNKVTEKGKDVELRCDPISGHTALYWYRQSLGQGLEFLIYFQGNSAPDKSGLPSDRFSAERTGGSVSTLTIQRTQQEDSAVYLCASSLGLHQPQHFGDGTRLSIL.

This chain links TRBV5-1 with TRBJ2-1, with D unresolved. Germline V gives CDR1 SGHRS, CDR2 YFSETQ. There are 15 residues in the CDR3. Trimming removed 0 bases at V and 0 bases at J, with 7 bases between. The CDR3 is CASSLDSPSYNEQFF. As DNA, the CDR3 is TGCGCCAGCAGCTTGGACAGCCCCTCCTACAATGAGCAGTTCTTC.

The CDR3 region has the DNA TGTGCCAGCAGTTACTCCCCGGGGGTCATTCAGTACTTC. Amino acid sequence: CASSYSPGVIQYF. This rearrangement joins TRBV6-5 to TRBJ2-4; D perhaps matches TRBD2 (6 bases). Deletions cut 0 bases from V and 9 bases from J, with 9 bases between. This CDR3 comprises 13 residues. Germline CDR1 and CDR2: MNHEY and SVGAGI.

The chain has TRBV11-2 and TRBJ2-7; D call uncertain. The CDR3 has 12 amino acids. Per the germline V gene, CDR1 is SGHAT and CDR2 is FQNNGV. The V end was cut by 2 bases, the J end by 3 bases, with 5 bases between. Written as DNA, the CDR3 is TGTGCCAGCAGCTTACCCAGCTACGAGCAGTACTTC. It encodes CASSLPSYEQYF. Complete variable domain (other parts from reference TRBV11-2 and TRBJ2-7): EAGVAQSPRYKIIEKRQSVAFWCNPISGHATLYWYQQILGQGPKLLIQFQNNGVVDDSQLPKDRFSAERLKGVDSTLKIQPAKLEDSAVYLCASSLPSYEQYFGPGTRLTVT.

The chain couples TRBV7-9 to TRBJ1-1; D is unresolved. This CDR3 spans 14 amino acids. V shed 5 bases and J shed 1 base, with 11 bases lying between them. Germline CDR1 SEHNR, CDR2 FQNEAQ (reference sequence). Here the CDR3 reads CASSPMAGNTEAFF. Here the CDR3 DNA reads TGTGCCAGCAGCCCTATGGCAGGGAACACTGAAGCTTTCTTT.

The genes are TRBV6-6 and TRBJ1-3, with TRBD1 identical over 7 bases. The germline V gene encodes CDR1 MNHNY and CDR2 SVGAGI (reference sequence). The CDR3 totals 15 residues. V lost 4 bases, J lost 2 bases, and 5 bases stayed unmatched. CDR3 in DNA: TGTGCCAGCAGTTTCCAGGGGGTCGCTGGAAACACCATATATTTT. Protein: CASSFQGVAGNTIYF.

The chain recombines TRBV6-5 with TRBJ2-7; D gene ambiguous. Germline-derived CDR1 and CDR2 are MNHEY and SVGAGI. The CDR3 is 14 residues long. V dropped 5 bases and J dropped 1 base, with 12 bases sitting between them. The CDR3 DNA reads as TGTGCCAGCAGTCGAGAGAGTAGTTCCTACGAGCAGTACTTC. This encodes CASSRESSSYEQYF.

The chain links TRBV7-9 to TRBJ1-1, with D unclear. Deletions cut 6 bases from V and 0 bases from J, with 11 bases between. This CDR3 has 14 residues. Per the germline V gene, CDR1 is SEHNR and CDR2 is FQNEAQ (reference sequence). CDR3 DNA sequence: TGTGCCAGCAGTTTGACTACGCTGAACACTGAAGCTTTCTTT. Its translation is CASSLTTLNTEAFF.

The V gene is TRBV29-1, the J gene TRBJ1-1; no reliable D call. V lost 5 bases, J lost 4 bases, and 8 bases lay in between. CDR1 is SQVTM, CDR2 ANQGSEA, per germline. The CDR3 covers 11 residues. The CDR3 coding sequence is TGCAGCGTTAAGTCGAGCACTGAAGCTTTCTTT. It codes for CSVKSSTEAFF.

This chain uses TRBV7-9 with TRBJ2-7, with a weak D call TRBD2 (5 bases). Germline lookup yields CDR1 SEHNR and CDR2 FQNEAQ (reference sequence). Trimming left V 0 bases short and J 0 bases short, with 9 bases between. The CDR3 has 15 residues. CDR3 in DNA: TGTGCCAGCAGCTTAGCGCAGGACTCCTCCTACGAGCAGTACTTC. Translated, it gives CASSLAQDSSYEQYF. Drawing the rest from reference TRBV7-9 and TRBJ2-7, the complete variable domain is DTGVSQNPRHKITKRGQNVTFRCDPISEHNRLYWYRQTLGQGPEFLTYFQNEAQLEKSRLLSDRFSAERPKGSFSTLEIQRTEQGDSAMYLCASSLAQDSSYEQYFGPGTRLTVT.